Each of the 29 T cell receptor beta chains below was sequenced from the same sample in a study of T-cell reconstitution after alpha-beta-depleted transplantation in children. Unique molecular identifiers tagged the TCRbeta library. Each CDR3 protein is one row after TCRdb ran MiXCR on the PCR reads. The sample consists of hundreds of thousands of distinct CDR3 sequences, around 16% of them appearing once. Source: PBMCs from the stem cell graft donor, taken from the stem cell graft. Every receptor here comes from a human donor who donated a stem cell graft to a child with acute myeloid leukemia.

This chain joins TRBV28 and TRBJ1-5; D remains ambiguous. CDR3 length equals 14 residues. V was trimmed by 6 bases and J by 6 bases, leaving 15 bases between them. Germline CDR1 MDHEN, CDR2 SYDVKM. The CDR3 DNA is TGTGCCAGCAGGTTAGGGCCGCCCGGTCAGCCCCAGCATTTT. Its translation is CASRLGPPGQPQHF.

This clonotype has ten or more counts. The V gene is TRBV12-3 or TRBV12-4, the J gene TRBJ2-6; D is perhaps TRBD1 (6 bases). Trimming left V 11 bases short and J 0 bases short, with 29 bases between. The CDR3 runs to 20 residues. The CDR3 DNA sequence: TGTGCCGCCAGCAGTTTGGTACTCCGTCAGGGGCACTCTGGGGCCAACGTCCTGACTTTC. Its protein is CAASSLVLRQGHSGANVLTF.

This clonotype was recorded at least ten times. The J gene is TRBJ1-2, the V gene TRBV20-1; no reliable D call. The V and J ends lost 3 bases and 6 bases respectively, with 5 bases between them. CDR3 size: 10 residues. CDR1 is DFQATT, CDR2 SNEGSKA, per germline (reference sequence). As DNA, the CDR3 is TGCAGTGCTAGTGAAGATGGCTACACCTTC. Translated, it gives CSASEDGYTF.

The rearrangement joins TRBV28 to TRBJ2-3, with 7 bases aligning to TRBD2. The CDR3 has 15 amino acids. The V gene's germline CDR1 is MDHEN and CDR2 SYDVKM. J gave up 3 bases and V 7 bases, and 10 bases lay outside the gene matches. The CDR3 coding sequence is TGTGCCAGCACTCTGGGCGGGGGTAGGACAGATACGCAGTATTTT. It is translated as CASTLGGGRTDTQYF.

Many counts were recorded for this clonotype. The rearrangement links TRBV7-3 to TRBJ2-5; the match to TRBD2 covers 8 bases. Germline V lookup: CDR1 SGHTA, CDR2 FQGTGA. This CDR3 contains 15 residues. J was trimmed by 4 bases and V by 5 bases; bases with no gene match: 9. For the CDR3, the DNA is TGTGCCAGCAGCCGGTCGGGGGGGCCCGTAGAGACCCAGTACTTC. Protein: CASSRSGGPVETQYF.

The chain uses TRBV11-3 and TRBJ2-3; D ambiguous. Germline CDR1 and CDR2: SGHNT and YENEEA. The CDR3 loop spans 14 amino acids. V dropped 6 bases and J dropped 0 bases, with 10 bases sitting between them. CDR3 bases: TGTGCCAGCAGGGCGAGAGATAGCACAGATACGCAGTATTTT. Translation gives CASRARDSTDTQYF.

This clonotype was recorded a few times. J is TRBJ2-7 and V is TRBV12-3 or TRBV12-4; D is perhaps TRBD1 (5 bases). V was clipped by 3 bases and J by 6 bases, with 9 bases between them. There are 12 residues in the CDR3. CDR3 sequence reads: CASSFPRAEQYF. Written as DNA, the CDR3 is TGTGCCAGCAGTTTTCCCAGGGCCGAGCAGTACTTC.

This chain uses TRBV4-3 with TRBJ1-2; TRBD1 is a possible D gene (5 bases). The germline V gene has CDR1 LGHNA and CDR2 YSLEER. The V and J ends lost 0 bases and 6 bases respectively, with 14 bases between them. CDR3 length equals 15 residues. The CDR3 is CASSQDQGGLNGYTF. CDR3 coding DNA: TGCGCCAGCAGCCAAGACCAGGGTGGCTTAAATGGCTACACCTTC.

This chain uses TRBV10-3 with TRBJ1-4; TRBD1 matches at 7 bases. The CDR3 runs 13 residues. Trimming took 8 bases from V and 5 from J; bases not matched to a gene: 5. Germline V CDR1 and CDR2: ENHRY, SYGVKD. In DNA form, the CDR3 reads TGTGCCATCTCCCGGACAGGAAATGAAAAACTGTTTTTT. Translated, it gives CAISRTGNEKLFF.

This clonotype was seen a handful of times. The CDR3 region has the DNA TGTGCCAGCAGCCCTGCGGGGGCTCGCAGCATCCAGCATTTT. This codes for CASSPAGARSIQHF. The chain links TRBV5-6 to TRBJ1-5; maybe TRBD1 (6 bases). With 4 bases removed from V and 12 bases from J, the gap between germline ends came to 20 bases. The CDR3 extends over 14 amino acids. Per germline, CDR1 SGHDT and CDR2 YYEEEE. Combining the CDR3 with reference TRBV5-6 and TRBJ1-5 gives the whole variable domain DAGVTQSPTHLIKTRGQQVTLRCSPKSGHDTVSWYQQALGQGPQFIFQYYEEEERQRGNFPDRFSGHQFPNYSSELNVNALLLGDSALYLCASSPAGARSIQHFGDGTRLSIL.

The chain links TRBV20-1 to TRBJ1-1; D remains ambiguous. The CDR3 is made up of 13 amino acids. V was pared by 5 bases and J by 3 bases, with 13 bases between. The germline V gene has CDR1 DFQATT and CDR2 SNEGSKA (reference sequence). DNA of the CDR3: TGCAGTGCTTTAACCGGGTCTTACACTGAAGCTTTCTTT. Translating gives CSALTGSYTEAFF.

In its sample, this clonotype was seen a few times. The CDR3 spells CASGGGILDSPLHF. The CDR3 DNA follows: TGTGCCAGCGGAGGGGGGATCTTGGATTCACCCCTCCACTTT. This sequence joins TRBV5-8 and TRBJ1-6; D perhaps matches TRBD1 (6 bases). V lost 7 bases to trimming and J lost 8 bases, with 16 bases between them. This CDR3 contains 14 residues. Germline loops: CDR1 SGHTS, CDR2 YDEGEE.

The rearrangement joins TRBV20-1 to TRBJ1-1; unclear D gene. Per the germline V gene, CDR1 is DFQATT and CDR2 is SNEGSKA (reference sequence). With 3 bases removed from V and 0 bases from J, the gap between germline ends came to 8 bases. CDR3 length: 13 residues. CDR3 sequence (DNA): TGCAGTGCTAGGAAAGCGCTGAACACTGAAGCTTTCTTT. Amino acids: CSARKALNTEAFF.

The gene calls are TRBV30 and TRBJ2-6; D uncertain. Trimming removed 3 bases at V and 3 bases at J, with 3 bases between. Germline loops: CDR1 GTSNPN, CDR2 SVGIG (reference sequence). The CDR3 is 12 residues long. CDR3 sequence (DNA): TGTGCCTGGAGGGGTGGGGCCAACGTCCTGACTTTC. Translated: CAWRGGANVLTF.

The V and J genes are TRBV27 and TRBJ1-1; D is unresolved. V lost 1 base and J lost 7, with 10 bases in between. CDR3 size: 13 residues. The germline V gene encodes CDR1 MNHEY and CDR2 SMNVEV (reference sequence). This chain's CDR3 is CASSLLGWGEAFF. The CDR3 DNA is TGTGCCAGCAGTTTATTGGGATGGGGTGAAGCTTTCTTT.

This clonotype was observed at least ten times. This sequence joins TRBV27 and TRBJ2-2, with D possibly being TRBD1 (6 bases). The CDR3 contains 14 residues. The V end lost 5 bases, the J end lost 3 bases, and 10 bases lay between the germline ends. Germline CDR1 and CDR2: MNHEY and SMNVEV (reference sequence). The CDR3 DNA reads as TGTGCCAGCAGTCTAGGGGGTTACACCGGGGAGCTGTTTTTT. Amino acids: CASSLGGYTGELFF.

This clonotype was counted many times. The V and J genes are TRBV9 and TRBJ1-2; TRBD1 is a possible D gene (6 bases). From germline, CDR1 is SGDLS and CDR2 YYNGEE. The CDR3 length is 13 residues. The V gene lost 0 bases and the J gene lost 7 bases, with 10 bases spanning the gap. Written as DNA, the CDR3 is TGTGCCAGCAGCGTAGAACAGGGCGGTGGCTACACCTTC. Its translation is CASSVEQGGGYTF. Using reference TRBV9 and TRBJ1-2 for the parts outside the CDR3, the full variable domain is DSGVTQTPKHLITATGQRVTLRCSPRSGDLSVYWYQQSLDQGLQFLIQYYNGEERAKGNILERFSAQQFPDLHSELNLSSLELGDSALYFCASSVEQGGGYTFGSGTRLTVV.

A few counts support this clonotype. This chain joins TRBV29-1 and TRBJ2-7; D remains unclear. V was pared by 1 base and J by 6 bases, with 13 bases between. Looked up from germline, CDR1 is SQVTM and CDR2 is ANQGSEA. The CDR3 contains 13 residues. The CDR3 bases are TGCAGCGTTGAAGGGGCCCCGGAAGGCGAGCAGTACTTC. This sequence encodes CSVEGAPEGEQYF.

V usage is TRBV7-2 and J usage is TRBJ2-5, with D possibly matching TRBD1 (5 bases). This CDR3 has 13 residues. V lost 6 bases and J 5 bases, leaving 13 bases between the germline ends. Germline values: CDR1 SGHTA, CDR2 FQGNSA. The CDR3 sequence is CASRRGQEETQYF. CDR3 in DNA: TGTGCCAGCAGACGAGGACAAGAGGAGACCCAGTACTTC.

The J gene is TRBJ1-1, the V gene TRBV7-9; TRBD1 might be the D (6 bases). Trimming removed 5 bases at V and 4 bases at J, with 14 bases between. This CDR3 is 14 amino acids long. The germline CDR1 and CDR2 sequences are SEHNR and FQNEAQ (reference sequence). CDR3 DNA sequence: TGTGCCAGCAGCGATAGGGGGACAAGCACTGAAGCTTTCTTT. Its translation: CASSDRGTSTEAFF.

For the CDR3, the DNA is TGTGCCAGCAGCAACTCGGAGGGTTGGACAGATACGCAGTATTTT. This sequence encodes CASSNSEGWTDTQYF. The chain combines TRBV3-1 with TRBJ2-3; D might be TRBD2 (6 bases). Trimming pared 5 bases from V and 3 bases from J, leaving 15 bases between. The CDR3 extends over 15 amino acids. Germline V gene lookup returns CDR1 LGHDT and CDR2 YNNKEL (reference sequence).

This clonotype occurred many times. This sequence joins TRBV15 and TRBJ1-4; D gene uncertain. The CDR3 length is 13 residues. CDR1 and CDR2 (germline): LNHNV, YYDKDF (reference sequence). Trimming removed 0 bases from V and 6 bases from J, with 5 bases in between. The CDR3 region is CATSRDGHEKLFF. CDR3 coding DNA: TGTGCCACCAGCAGAGATGGGCATGAAAAACTGTTTTTT.

Remarks on this clonotype: With only one base between it and a far larger clone, this is likely a read error. The CDR3 carries no conserved terminal phenylalanine or tryptophan, so it likely arises from a read error. DNA of the CDR3: TGCAGTGCTAGGGGTGGCGGCAATCAGCCCCAGCATCTT. Translating gives CSARGGGNQPQHL. The J gene is TRBJ1-5, the V gene TRBV20-1, with D unresolved. The V and J ends lost 3 bases and 2 bases respectively, with 8 bases between them. Germline lookup yields CDR1 DFQATT and CDR2 SNEGSKA (reference sequence). The CDR3 covers 13 residues.

This clonotype has a count of ten or more. V usage is TRBV29-1 and J usage is TRBJ1-4; D remains ambiguous. Germline CDR1 and CDR2: SQVTM and ANQGSEA. The ends were cut back, 3 bases at V and 7 bases at J, with 6 bases in the middle. The CDR3 spans 11 residues. Written as DNA, the CDR3 is TGCAGCGTTGAGGGCGGTGAAAAACTGTTTTTT. Protein sequence: CSVEGGEKLFF.

This clonotype was seen only a few times. The rearrangement joins TRBV5-1 to TRBJ1-1, with 7 bases lining up with TRBD1. This CDR3 contains 12 residues. The V gene end was trimmed by 4 bases and the J gene end by 6 bases; junction bases not matched to a gene: 3. CDR1 is SGHRS and CDR2 is YFSETQ in the germline V gene. For the CDR3, the DNA is TGCGCCAGCAGCGCGACAGGGTCTGAAGCTTTCTTT. Protein sequence: CASSATGSEAFF.

In this sample, this clonotype turned up many times. The chain carries TRBV12-3 or TRBV12-4 and TRBJ2-7; TRBD1 might be the D (6 bases). The CDR3 has 13 residues. V was pared by 2 bases and J by 4 bases, with 9 bases between. The CDR3 bases are TGTGCCAGCAGTTTACCCACAGGGTACGAGCAGTACTTC. This codes for CASSLPTGYEQYF.

This clonotype has a handful of counts. The V and J genes are TRBV5-1 and TRBJ2-7, with TRBD1 identical over 7 bases. Germline-derived CDR1 and CDR2 are SGHRS and YFSETQ. The CDR3 runs to 16 residues. J gave up 0 bases and V 0 bases, and 6 bases lay outside the gene matches. In nucleotides, the CDR3 is TGCGCCAGCAGCTTGGGGGGACAGCCGAGCTCCTACGAGCAGTACTTC. Its translation is CASSLGGQPSSYEQYF.

This clonotype was recorded many times. This rearrangement joins TRBV6-1 to TRBJ2-5; 8 positions agree with TRBD2. Germline CDR1 reads MNHNS; CDR2 reads SASEGT. Losses at the gene ends were 6 bases for V and 2 bases for J; bases not matched to a gene: 8. CDR3 length: 15 residues. For the CDR3, the DNA is TGTGCCAGCAGCCCCGGGGGGGTTACTCAAGAGACCCAGTACTTC. The encoded protein is CASSPGGVTQETQYF.

This clonotype was observed a handful of times. The chain's CDR3 is CASSLGDRVVQETQYF. The CDR3 bases are TGTGCCAGCAGTTTAGGAGACAGAGTCGTCCAAGAGACCCAGTACTTC. V usage is TRBV12-3 or TRBV12-4 and J usage is TRBJ2-5, with a tentative D call TRBD1 (5 bases). The length of the CDR3 is 16 residues. Trimming left V 1 base short and J 1 base short, with 13 bases between.